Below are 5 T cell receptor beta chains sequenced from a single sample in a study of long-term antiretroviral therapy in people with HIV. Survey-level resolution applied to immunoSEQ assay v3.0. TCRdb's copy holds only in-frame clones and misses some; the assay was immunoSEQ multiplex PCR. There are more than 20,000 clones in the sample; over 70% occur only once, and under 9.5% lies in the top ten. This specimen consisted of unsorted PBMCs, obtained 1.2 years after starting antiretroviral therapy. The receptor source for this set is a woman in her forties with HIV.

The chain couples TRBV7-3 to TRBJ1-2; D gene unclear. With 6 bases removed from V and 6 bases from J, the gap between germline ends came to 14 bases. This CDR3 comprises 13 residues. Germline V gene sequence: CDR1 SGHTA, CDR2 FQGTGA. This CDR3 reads CASRGPAEHGYTF. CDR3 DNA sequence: TGTGCCAGCAGAGGACCCGCGGAACATGGCTACACCTTC.

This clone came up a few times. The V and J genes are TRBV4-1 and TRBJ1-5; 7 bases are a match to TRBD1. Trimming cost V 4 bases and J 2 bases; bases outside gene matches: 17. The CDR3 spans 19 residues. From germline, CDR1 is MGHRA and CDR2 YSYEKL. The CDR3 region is CASSLDPGQRSAGNQPQHF. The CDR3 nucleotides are TGCGCCAGCAGCCTTGATCCGGGACAGAGGTCGGCGGGCAATCAGCCCCAGCATTTT.

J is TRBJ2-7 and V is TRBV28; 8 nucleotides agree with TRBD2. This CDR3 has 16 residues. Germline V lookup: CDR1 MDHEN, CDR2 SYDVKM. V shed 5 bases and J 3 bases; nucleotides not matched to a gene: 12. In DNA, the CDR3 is TGTGCCAGCAGTCCCCCCCCACTACTAGCGGTCTACGAGCAGTACTTC. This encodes CASSPPPLLAVYEQYF.

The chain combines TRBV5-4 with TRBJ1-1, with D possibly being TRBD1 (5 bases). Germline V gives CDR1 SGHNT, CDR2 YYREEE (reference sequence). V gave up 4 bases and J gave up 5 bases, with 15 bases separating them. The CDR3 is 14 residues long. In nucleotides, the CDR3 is TGTGCCAGCAGCCCGGACACTTCGAGGACTGAAGCTTTCTTT. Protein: CASSPDTSRTEAFF.

DNA for the CDR3: TGTGCCAGCAGCCGGGACGGAGGATACGAGCAGTACTTC. This gives the protein CASSRDGGYEQYF. The V gene is TRBV6-6, the J gene TRBJ2-7; D possibly uses TRBD1 or TRBD2 (5 bases each). This CDR3 contains 13 residues. The V end lost 6 bases, the J end lost 4 bases, and 13 bases lay between the germline ends. Germline V gene lookup returns CDR1 MNHNY and CDR2 SVGAGI (reference sequence).